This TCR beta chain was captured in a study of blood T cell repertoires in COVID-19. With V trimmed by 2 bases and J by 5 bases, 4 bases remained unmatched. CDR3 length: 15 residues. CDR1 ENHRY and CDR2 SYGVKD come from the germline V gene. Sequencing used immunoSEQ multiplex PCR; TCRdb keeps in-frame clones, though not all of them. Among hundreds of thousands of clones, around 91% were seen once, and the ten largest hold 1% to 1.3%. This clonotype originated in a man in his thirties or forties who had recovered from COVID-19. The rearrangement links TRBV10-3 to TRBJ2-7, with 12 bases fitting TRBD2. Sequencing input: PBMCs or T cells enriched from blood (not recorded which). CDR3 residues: CAISERLAGAHEQYF. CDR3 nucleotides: TGTGCCATCAGTGAGCGACTAGCGGGAGCACACGAGCAGTACTTC.